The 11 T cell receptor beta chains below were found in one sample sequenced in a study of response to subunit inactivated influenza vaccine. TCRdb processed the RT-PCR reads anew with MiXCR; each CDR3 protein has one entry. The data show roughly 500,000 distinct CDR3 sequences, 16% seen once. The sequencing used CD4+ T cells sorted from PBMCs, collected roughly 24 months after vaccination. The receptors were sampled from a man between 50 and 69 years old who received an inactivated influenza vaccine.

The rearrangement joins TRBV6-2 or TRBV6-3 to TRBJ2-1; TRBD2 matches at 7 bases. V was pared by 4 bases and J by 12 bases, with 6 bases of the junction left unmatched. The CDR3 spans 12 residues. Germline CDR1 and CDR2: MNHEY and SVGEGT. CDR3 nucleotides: TGTGCCAGCAGTTCCCCACCGGGGGGGCAGTTCTTC. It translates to CASSSPPGGQFF.

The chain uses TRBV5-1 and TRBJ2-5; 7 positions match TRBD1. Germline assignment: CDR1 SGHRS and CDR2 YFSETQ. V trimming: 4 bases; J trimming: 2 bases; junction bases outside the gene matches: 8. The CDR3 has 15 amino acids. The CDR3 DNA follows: TGCGCCAGCAGCCCCCAGGGGGTGAAGCAAGAGACCCAGTACTTC. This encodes CASSPQGVKQETQYF.

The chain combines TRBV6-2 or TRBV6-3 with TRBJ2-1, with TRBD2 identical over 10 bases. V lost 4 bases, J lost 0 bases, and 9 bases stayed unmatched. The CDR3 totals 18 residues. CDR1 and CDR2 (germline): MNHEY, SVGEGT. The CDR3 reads CASSSSGLAASSYNEQFF. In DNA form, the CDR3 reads TGTGCCAGCAGTTCCTCCGGACTAGCGGCGAGCTCCTACAATGAGCAGTTCTTC.

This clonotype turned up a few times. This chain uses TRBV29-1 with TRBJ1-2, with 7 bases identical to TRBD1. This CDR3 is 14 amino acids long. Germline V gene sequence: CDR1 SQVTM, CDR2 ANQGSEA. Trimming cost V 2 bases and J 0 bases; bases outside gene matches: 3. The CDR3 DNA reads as TGCAGCGTTGAATGGGGACAGACTAACTATGGCTACACCTTC. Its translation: CSVEWGQTNYGYTF.

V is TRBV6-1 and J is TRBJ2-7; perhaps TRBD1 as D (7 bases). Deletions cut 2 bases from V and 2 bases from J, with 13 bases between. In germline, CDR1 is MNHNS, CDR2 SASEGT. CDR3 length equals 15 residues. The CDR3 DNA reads TGTGCCAGCAGTGAAATGCAGGGGGGTACCTACGAGCAGTACTTC. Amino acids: CASSEMQGGTYEQYF.

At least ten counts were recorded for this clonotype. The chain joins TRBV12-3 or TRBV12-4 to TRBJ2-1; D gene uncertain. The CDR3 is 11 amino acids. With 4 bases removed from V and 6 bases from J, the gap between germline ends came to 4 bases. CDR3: CASSSPNEQFF. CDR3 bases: TGTGCCAGCAGTTCCCCCAATGAGCAGTTCTTC.

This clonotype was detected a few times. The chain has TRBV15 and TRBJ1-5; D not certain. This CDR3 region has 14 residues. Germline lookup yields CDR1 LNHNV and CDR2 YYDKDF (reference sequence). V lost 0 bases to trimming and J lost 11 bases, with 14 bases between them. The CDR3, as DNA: TGTGCCACCAGCAGAGATCGAGGGAATCTGGCCCAGCATTTT. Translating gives CATSRDRGNLAQHF.

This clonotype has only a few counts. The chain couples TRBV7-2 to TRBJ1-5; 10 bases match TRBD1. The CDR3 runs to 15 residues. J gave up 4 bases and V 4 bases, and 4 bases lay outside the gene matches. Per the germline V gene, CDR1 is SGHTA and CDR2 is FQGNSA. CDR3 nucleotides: TGTGCCAGCAGCTCGGGGACAGGGGCGAATCAGCCCCAGCATTTT. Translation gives CASSSGTGANQPQHF.

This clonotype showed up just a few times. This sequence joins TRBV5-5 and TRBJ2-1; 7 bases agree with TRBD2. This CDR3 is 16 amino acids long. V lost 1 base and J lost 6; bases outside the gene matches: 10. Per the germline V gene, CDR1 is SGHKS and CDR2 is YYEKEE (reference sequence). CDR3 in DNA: TGTGCCAGCAGCTTGACTGTGTCGGGAGGATCCAATGAGCAGTTCTTC. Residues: CASSLTVSGGSNEQFF.

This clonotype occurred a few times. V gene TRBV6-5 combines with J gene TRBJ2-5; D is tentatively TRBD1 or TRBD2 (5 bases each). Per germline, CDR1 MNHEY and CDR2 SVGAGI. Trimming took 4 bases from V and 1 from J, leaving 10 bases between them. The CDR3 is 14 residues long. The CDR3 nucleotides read TGTGCCAGCAGTTCTCAGGGAGCCCAAGAGACCCAGTACTTC. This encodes CASSSQGAQETQYF.

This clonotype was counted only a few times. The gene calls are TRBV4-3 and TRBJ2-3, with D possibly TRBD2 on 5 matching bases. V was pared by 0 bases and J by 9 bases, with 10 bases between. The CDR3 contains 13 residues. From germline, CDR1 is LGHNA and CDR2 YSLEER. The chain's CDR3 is CASSQESPGTQYF. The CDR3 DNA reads TGCGCCAGCAGCCAAGAGAGTCCGGGGACGCAGTATTTT.